A single sample is the source of the 2 T cell receptor beta chains below, sequenced in a study of regulatory T cells in long-lasting Graves disease. The time point denotes: persistent/refractory GD, antithyroid drugs over 5 years with positive TRAb. The TCR library was made from RNA extracted from PBMCs. To make TCR beta libraries, researchers used iRepertoire HTBI primers and Arm-PCR of CDR3 regions. TCRdb re-derived calls from the multiplex PCR reads in MiXCR, one entry per CDR3 protein. The profile shows about 340,000 distinct CDR3 sequences, around a fifth of them singletons. The material was peripheral blood mononuclear cells (PBMCs), obtained when the disease was refractory, from a patient treated with antithyroid drugs. These receptors originate from a female donor with Graves disease.

The chain employs TRBV7-9 and TRBJ1-2; no clear D. Trimming cost V 3 bases and J 4 bases, with 12 bases left between them. CDR3 size: 14 residues. The germline V gene has CDR1 SEHNR and CDR2 FQNEAQ (reference sequence). The CDR3 DNA sequence: TGTGCCAGCAGCTTTGGTCGGGCGGGCTATGGCTACACCTTC. It is translated as CASSFGRAGYGYTF.

The chain has TRBV19 and TRBJ2-7, with TRBD1 identical over 9 bases. V lost 4 bases, J lost 4 bases, and 8 bases stayed unmatched. Germline loops: CDR1 LNHDA, CDR2 SQIVND (reference sequence). CDR3 length: 15 amino acids. The CDR3 is CASSTPGTGRYEQYF. DNA for the CDR3: TGTGCCAGTAGTACCCCCGGGACAGGGCGTTACGAGCAGTACTTC.